This is a list of T cell receptor beta chains from one sample in a study of cytomegalovirus exposure and HLA in healthy donors. This table comes from immunoSEQ multiplex PCR, and its TCRdb copy is limited to in-frame clones, with some not included. This table has some 110,000 clones, 80% to 85% appearing once. The source material was PBMCs. The receptors here all came from a man between 25 and 39 years old in good health and CMV-seropositive. CDR3s include the opening cysteine and the closing phenylalanine or tryptophan. D genes are given only for firm matches. Only some rows state a clone size, as once, few, many or a class for expanded clones.

len: 14; j_gene: TRBJ2-5; abundance: -; d_gene: TRBD2; v_gene: TRBV2; CDR3nt: TGTGCCAGCAAGCCCGGGCTAGCGGACGGGACCCAGTACTTC; CDR3aa: CASKPGLADGTQYF
len: 13; j_gene: TRBJ2-5; abundance: -; d_gene: TRBD1; v_gene: TRBV28; CDR3nt: TGTGCCAGCAGCAGCGACAGGGCCGAGACCCAGTACTTC; CDR3aa: CASSSDRAETQYF
len: 12; j_gene: TRBJ1-4; abundance: few; d_gene: TRBD1; v_gene: TRBV6-1; CDR3nt: TGTGCCAGCCGCGACAGGGAGGAAAAACTGTTTTTT; CDR3aa: CASRDREEKLFF
len: 13; j_gene: TRBJ2-5; abundance: -; d_gene: -; v_gene: TRBV28; CDR3nt: TGTGCCAGCAGTTTGTCGGGTAGAGAGACCCAGTACTTC; CDR3aa: CASSLSGRETQYF
len: 17; j_gene: TRBJ2-6; abundance: -; d_gene: -; v_gene: TRBV7-3; CDR3nt: TGTGCCAGCAGCTTAGTGAGGGATTACTCTGGGGCCAACGTCCTGACTTTC; CDR3aa: CASSLVRDYSGANVLTF
len: 13; j_gene: TRBJ2-1; abundance: -; d_gene: -; v_gene: TRBV5-1; CDR3nt: TGCGCCAGCAGCTTTACAGGGTACAATGAGCAGTTCTTC; CDR3aa: CASSFTGYNEQFF
len: 14; j_gene: TRBJ2-7; abundance: -; d_gene: -; v_gene: TRBV4-1; CDR3nt: TGCGCCAGCAGCCAAGTGAAGGGGATCTACGAGCAGTACTTC; CDR3aa: CASSQVKGIYEQYF
len: 14; j_gene: TRBJ2-1; abundance: few; d_gene: -; v_gene: TRBV2; CDR3nt: TGTGCCAGCAGTTACTCACGGGTTTACAATGAGCAGTTCTTC; CDR3aa: CASSYSRVYNEQFF
len: 16; j_gene: TRBJ2-3; abundance: -; d_gene: TRBD2; v_gene: TRBV30; CDR3nt: TGTGCCTGGAGGCCCGGACTAGCGCGGGGGGTAGATACGCAGTATTTT; CDR3aa: CAWRPGLARGVDTQYF
len: 15; j_gene: TRBJ1-2; abundance: -; d_gene: TRBD1; v_gene: TRBV5-6; CDR3nt: TGTGCCAGCAGCTTGAATATGGGACAGGCTTATGGCTACACCTTC; CDR3aa: CASSLNMGQAYGYTF
len: 15; j_gene: TRBJ1-6; abundance: -; d_gene: -; v_gene: TRBV9; CDR3nt: TGTGCCAGCAGCGCTGGTAGCTCCTATAATTCACCCCTCCACTTT; CDR3aa: CASSAGSSYNSPLHF
len: 14; j_gene: TRBJ1-2; abundance: -; d_gene: -; v_gene: TRBV9; CDR3nt: TGTGCCAGCAGCGTAGAGAGTCAGGGCTATGGCTACACCTTC; CDR3aa: CASSVESQGYGYTF
len: 15; j_gene: TRBJ1-2; abundance: once; d_gene: TRBD1; v_gene: TRBV7-2; CDR3nt: TGTGCCAGCAACTTAACAGGGGGAACTAACTATGGCTACACCTTC; CDR3aa: CASNLTGGTNYGYTF
len: 12; j_gene: TRBJ2-7; abundance: -; d_gene: -; v_gene: TRBV2; CDR3nt: TGTGCCAGCAAGTGGCACTCCTACGAGCAGTACTTC; CDR3aa: CASKWHSYEQYF
len: 13; j_gene: TRBJ2-1; abundance: -; d_gene: -; v_gene: TRBV5-1; CDR3nt: TGCGCCAGCAGCCAACTAGTTTACAATGAGCAGTTCTTC; CDR3aa: CASSQLVYNEQFF
len: 18; j_gene: TRBJ2-2; abundance: few; d_gene: TRBD2; v_gene: TRBV5-6; CDR3nt: TGTGCCAGCAGTTCCTGGGGGCTACTAGCGGGCAGCACCGGGGAGCTGTTTTTT; CDR3aa: CASSSWGLLAGSTGELFF
len: 15; j_gene: TRBJ2-3; abundance: -; d_gene: TRBD2; v_gene: TRBV9; CDR3nt: TGTGCCAGCAGCTCCCAAGCGGGAGGGGCAGATACGCAGTATTTT; CDR3aa: CASSSQAGGADTQYF
len: 15; j_gene: TRBJ2-2; abundance: -; d_gene: -; v_gene: TRBV6-5; CDR3nt: TGTGCCAGCACTTCGACGACGACTTACACCGGGGAGCTGTTTTTT; CDR3aa: CASTSTTTYTGELFF
len: 16; j_gene: TRBJ2-1; abundance: -; d_gene: -; v_gene: TRBV6-1; CDR3nt: TGTGCCAGCAGTGCGTACTCCCCGAGCTCCTACAATGAGCAGTTCTTC; CDR3aa: CASSAYSPSSYNEQFF
len: 17; j_gene: TRBJ1-2; abundance: -; d_gene: -; v_gene: TRBV1; CDR3nt: TGCACCAGCAGCCAAGAATTCGGCAGAGCGAACCGCTATGGCTACACCTTC; CDR3aa: CTSSQEFGRANRYGYTF
len: 16; j_gene: TRBJ2-4; abundance: -; d_gene: -; v_gene: TRBV5-5; CDR3nt: TGTGCCAGCACCTCACTACAGGGCGGTGACAAAAACATTCAGTACTTC; CDR3aa: CASTSLQGGDKNIQYF
len: 12; j_gene: TRBJ2-7; abundance: -; d_gene: -; v_gene: TRBV28; CDR3nt: TGTGCCAGCAGGACGGGGTTTTACGAGCAGTACTTC; CDR3aa: CASRTGFYEQYF
len: 19; j_gene: TRBJ2-3; abundance: once; d_gene: TRBD2; v_gene: TRBV27; CDR3nt: TGTGCCAGCAGTTCCTTACCCCATCTAGCGGGAGGGCCGACAGATACGCAGTATTTT; CDR3aa: CASSSLPHLAGGPTDTQYF
len: 17; j_gene: TRBJ2-7; abundance: once; d_gene: -; v_gene: TRBV5-4; CDR3nt: TGTGCCAGCAGCCTGGCTGTGGTGAGCGATAAACCCTACGAGCAGTACTTC; CDR3aa: CASSLAVVSDKPYEQYF
len: 14; j_gene: TRBJ1-1; abundance: -; d_gene: -; v_gene: TRBV28; CDR3nt: TGTGCCAGCAGTTTTGTAGGAGGGGACACTGAAGCTTTCTTT; CDR3aa: CASSFVGGDTEAFF
len: 16; j_gene: TRBJ2-1; abundance: -; d_gene: TRBD2; v_gene: TRBV19; CDR3nt: TGTGCCAGTAGTATACTCCCTAGCGGGGGTACGAATGAGCAGTTCTTC; CDR3aa: CASSILPSGGTNEQFF
len: 16; j_gene: TRBJ2-3; abundance: -; d_gene: TRBD2; v_gene: TRBV5-4; CDR3nt: TGTGCCAGCAGCCAAGAAACTAGCGGGGCGGGAGATACGCAGTATTTT; CDR3aa: CASSQETSGAGDTQYF
len: 14; j_gene: TRBJ1-1; abundance: -; d_gene: -; v_gene: TRBV2; CDR3nt: TGTGCCAGCAAAATCATCCTATCTCAGGGGAAAGCTTTCTTT; CDR3aa: CASKIILSQGKAFF
len: 14; j_gene: TRBJ1-2; abundance: -; d_gene: TRBD1; v_gene: TRBV2; CDR3nt: TGTGCCAGCAGTACCATCGGACAGGGTTATGGCTACACCTTC; CDR3aa: CASSTIGQGYGYTF
len: 14; j_gene: TRBJ2-3; abundance: -; d_gene: -; v_gene: TRBV2; CDR3nt: TGTGCCAGCACGACTGAAACTAGCACAGATACGCAGTATTTT; CDR3aa: CASTTETSTDTQYF
len: 15; j_gene: TRBJ2-7; abundance: -; d_gene: TRBD2; v_gene: TRBV9; CDR3nt: TGTGCCAGCAGCGCTAGCGGGGTCTTCACCTACGAGCAGTACTTC; CDR3aa: CASSASGVFTYEQYF
len: 14; j_gene: TRBJ2-1; abundance: once; d_gene: TRBD2; v_gene: TRBV5-4; CDR3nt: TGTGCCAGCAGCCTCCAGGGAGGGGACAATGAGCAGTTCTTC; CDR3aa: CASSLQGGDNEQFF
len: 14; j_gene: TRBJ1-5; abundance: -; d_gene: TRBD1; v_gene: TRBV6-5; CDR3nt: TGTGCCAGCACTCCGCTCGCCGGGACAGGGCTTGAGCATTTT; CDR3aa: CASTPLAGTGLEHF
len: 15; j_gene: TRBJ1-4; abundance: -; d_gene: TRBD1; v_gene: TRBV7-9; CDR3nt: TGTGCCAGCAGAGAAACCGGACAGGGGAACGAAAAACTGTTTTTT; CDR3aa: CASRETGQGNEKLFF
len: 15; j_gene: TRBJ2-2; abundance: -; d_gene: -; v_gene: TRBV18; CDR3nt: TGTGCCAGCTCCCGTAGACAGGTGGCCGCCGGGGAGCTGTTTTTT; CDR3aa: CASSRRQVAAGELFF
len: 14; j_gene: TRBJ1-3; abundance: -; d_gene: -; v_gene: TRBV5-4; CDR3nt: TGTGCCAGCAGCTTGGGGAAGGGGCGAAACACCATATATTTT; CDR3aa: CASSLGKGRNTIYF
len: 14; j_gene: TRBJ1-2; abundance: -; d_gene: -; v_gene: TRBV4-1; CDR3nt: TGCGCCAGCAGCCAAGCAGGGGTGGGCTATGGCTACACCTTC; CDR3aa: CASSQAGVGYGYTF
len: 13; j_gene: TRBJ1-6; abundance: -; d_gene: TRBD1; v_gene: TRBV19; CDR3nt: TGTGCCGCCGGACAGGGGCTGGGATCACCCCTCCACTTT; CDR3aa: CAAGQGLGSPLHF
len: 15; j_gene: TRBJ2-1; abundance: -; d_gene: -; v_gene: TRBV15; CDR3nt: TGTGCCACCAGCAGAGACAGGGGCACCTACAATGAGCAGTTCTTC; CDR3aa: CATSRDRGTYNEQFF
len: 17; j_gene: TRBJ2-6; abundance: -; d_gene: TRBD1; v_gene: TRBV6-1; CDR3nt: TGTGCCAGCAGTGAGTTTGGGACAGTCTCTGGGGCCAACGTCCTGACTTTC; CDR3aa: CASSEFGTVSGANVLTF
len: 16; j_gene: TRBJ1-5; abundance: -; d_gene: -; v_gene: TRBV19; CDR3nt: TGTGCCAGTAGTCCTAAAGGGGGATTTCCTGATCAGCCCCAGCATTTT; CDR3aa: CASSPKGGFPDQPQHF
len: 18; j_gene: TRBJ2-1; abundance: -; d_gene: -; v_gene: TRBV12-2; CDR3nt: TGTGCAAGTCGCTTAGCGCTGTTTCAGGGACAGGGGGCAGGTGAGCAGTTCTTC; CDR3aa: CASRLALFQGQGAGEQFF
len: 14; j_gene: TRBJ2-3; abundance: -; d_gene: TRBD2; v_gene: TRBV10-2; CDR3nt: TGCGCCAGCAGTGACACTAGCGGGGGAGATACGCAGTATTTT; CDR3aa: CASSDTSGGDTQYF
len: 20; j_gene: TRBJ1-1; abundance: -; d_gene: -; v_gene: TRBV2; CDR3nt: TGTGCCAGCAGTGAAATGGGTAGCCTTCAACAACTGACCATGAACACTGAAGCTTTCTTT; CDR3aa: CASSEMGSLQQLTMNTEAFF
len: 13; j_gene: TRBJ2-5; abundance: -; d_gene: -; v_gene: TRBV6-1; CDR3nt: TGTGCCAGCAGTGAAAGCCCCTGGGAGACCCAGTACTTC; CDR3aa: CASSESPWETQYF
len: 17; j_gene: TRBJ2-6; abundance: -; d_gene: TRBD2; v_gene: TRBV9; CDR3nt: TGTGCCAGCGAAAATAGCGGGGCCGGCTCTGGGGCCAACGTCCTGACTTTC; CDR3aa: CASENSGAGSGANVLTF
len: 15; j_gene: TRBJ2-7; abundance: -; d_gene: TRBD2; v_gene: TRBV7-2; CDR3nt: TGTGCCAGCACCATGGGACTAGCGGGTTTCTACGAGCAGTACTTC; CDR3aa: CASTMGLAGFYEQYF
len: 17; j_gene: TRBJ1-6; abundance: few; d_gene: TRBD1; v_gene: TRBV5-1; CDR3nt: TGCGCCAGCAGCGCATACAGGGGGCAATCCTATAATTCACCCCTCCACTTT; CDR3aa: CASSAYRGQSYNSPLHF
len: 12; j_gene: TRBJ2-3; abundance: -; d_gene: -; v_gene: TRBV4-1; CDR3nt: TGCGCCAGCAGCCAGACTAAAGATACGCAGTATTTT; CDR3aa: CASSQTKDTQYF
len: 17; j_gene: TRBJ1-5; abundance: -; d_gene: TRBD1; v_gene: TRBV28; CDR3nt: TGTGCCAGCAGTGGCCGGGACAGGGGGGGAGGGGATCAGCCCCAGCATTTT; CDR3aa: CASSGRDRGGGDQPQHF